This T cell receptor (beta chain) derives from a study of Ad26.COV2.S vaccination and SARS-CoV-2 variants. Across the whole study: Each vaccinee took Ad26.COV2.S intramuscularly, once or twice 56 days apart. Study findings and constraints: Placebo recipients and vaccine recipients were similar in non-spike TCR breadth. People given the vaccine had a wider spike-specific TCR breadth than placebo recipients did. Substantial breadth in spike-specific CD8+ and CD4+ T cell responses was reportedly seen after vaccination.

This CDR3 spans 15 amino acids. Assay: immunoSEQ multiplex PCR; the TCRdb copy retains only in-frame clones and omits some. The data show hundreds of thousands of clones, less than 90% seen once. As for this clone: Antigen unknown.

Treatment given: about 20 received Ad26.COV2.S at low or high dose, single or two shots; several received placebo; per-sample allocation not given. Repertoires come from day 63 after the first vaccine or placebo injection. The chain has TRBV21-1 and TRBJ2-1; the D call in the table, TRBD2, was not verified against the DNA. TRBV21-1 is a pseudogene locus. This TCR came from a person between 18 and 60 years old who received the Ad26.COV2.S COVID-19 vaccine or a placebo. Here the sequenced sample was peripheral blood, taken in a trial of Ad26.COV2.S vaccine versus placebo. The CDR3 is CASSGRGGLYNEQFF. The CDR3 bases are TGTGCCAGCAGCGGTCGGGGGGGTCTCTACAATGAGCAGTTCTTC.